The TCR beta chain under discussion was sequenced for a study of blood T cell repertoires in COVID-19. Measured with immunoSEQ multiplex PCR; TCRdb has only the in-frame clones, and not every one. The table records 160,000 or so clones, more than 80% of them present only once. V lost 6 bases to trimming and J lost 1 base, with 13 bases between them. Germline CDR1 MNHEY, CDR2 SVGAGI. CDR3 size: 15 residues. This clone was counted only a few times. Specimen: peripheral blood. The receptor comes from a woman aged 60-75 years with COVID-19, enrolled during active disease. J is TRBJ1-3 and V is TRBV6-5; D not resolved. The CDR3 nucleotides read TGTGCCAGCAGGAAAAGAACGGGGTCTGGAAACACCATATATTTT. Translated, it gives CASRKRTGSGNTIYF.